Described below is a single T cell receptor (beta chain) sequence and its context. Its target is not known. Germline V lookup: CDR1 ENHRY, CDR2 SYGVKD. Trimming took 3 bases from V and 0 from J, leaving 14 bases between them. The CDR3 consists of 16 residues. The sample is drawn from a study of shared clonotypes between healthy human individuals. Study-wide results and caveats: Sequencing depth was expected to affect clonotype sharing among donors.

Genomic DNA from each subset was divided evenly over several immunoSEQ plates. Original processing methods: ImmunoSEQ gave junction-only sequences without quality scores, so filtering differed. Using immunoSEQ multiplex PCR, the repertoire was profiled, and TCRdb retains in-frame clones only, with some absent. Clone size and V and J calls were adopted from that table, with D and trimming inferred from the DNA. The sample has fewer than 1.4 million clones, 75% to 85% seen once; the top ten hold 0.61%. This rearrangement joins TRBV10-3 to TRBJ1-1; the D gene is possibly TRBD1 (5 bases). Source material: memory CD4+ T cells from PBMCs. Documented subset: CD45RA-negative fraction. This receptor was obtained from a man between 18 and 35 years old in good health. Some clones in this sample may be carry-over from other donors' samples. The CDR3, as DNA: TGTGCCATCAGTGATTTGGCGGGACGTTTGAACACTGAAGCTTTCTTT. As protein: CAISDLAGRLNTEAFF.